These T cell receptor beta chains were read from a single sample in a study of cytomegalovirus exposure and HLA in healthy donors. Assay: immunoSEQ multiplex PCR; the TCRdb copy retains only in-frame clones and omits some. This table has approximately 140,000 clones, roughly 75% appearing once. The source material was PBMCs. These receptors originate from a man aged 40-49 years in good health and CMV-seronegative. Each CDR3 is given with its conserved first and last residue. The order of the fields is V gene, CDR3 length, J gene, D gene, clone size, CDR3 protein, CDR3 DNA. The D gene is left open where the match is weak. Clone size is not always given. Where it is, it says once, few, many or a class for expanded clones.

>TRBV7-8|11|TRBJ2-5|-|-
CASSPMETQYF
TGTGCCAGCAGCCCCATGGAGACCCAGTACTTC
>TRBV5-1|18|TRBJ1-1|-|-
CASSLALQGGPSATEAFF
TGCGCCAGCAGCTTGGCCTTACAGGGAGGGCCGAGTGCCACTGAAGCTTTCTTT
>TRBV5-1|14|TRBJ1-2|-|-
CASSLSHRVEGYTF
TGCGCCAGCAGCTTGTCTCACAGGGTAGAAGGCTACACCTTC
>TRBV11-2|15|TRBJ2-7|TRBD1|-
CASSSDPGQRGEQYF
TGTGCCAGCAGCTCAGACCCGGGACAGCGAGGCGAGCAGTACTTC
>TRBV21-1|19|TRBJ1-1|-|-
CASSKDWQGRLWSGTEAFF
TGTGCCAGCAGCAAAGATTGGCAGGGGCGCCTCTGGTCCGGCACTGAAGCTTTCTTT
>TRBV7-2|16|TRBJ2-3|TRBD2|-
CASSSLAGGLTDTQYF
TGTGCCAGCAGCTCCTTAGCGGGGGGCCTCACAGATACGCAGTATTTT
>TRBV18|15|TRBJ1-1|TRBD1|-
CASSPLLVVDRAAFF
TGTGCCAGCTCACCCCTCTTAGTCGTAGACAGGGCTGCTTTCTTT
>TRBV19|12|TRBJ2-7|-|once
CASSETGYEQYF
TGTGCCAGTAGTGAAACAGGGTACGAGCAGTACTTC
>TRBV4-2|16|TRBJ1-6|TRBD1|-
CASSRGPGQGNSPLHF
TGTGCCAGCAGCCGCGGGCCGGGACAGGGGAATTCACCCCTCCACTTT
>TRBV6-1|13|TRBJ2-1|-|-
CASSDELGAGQFF
TGTGCCAGCAGTGACGAGTTAGGGGCAGGTCAGTTCTTC
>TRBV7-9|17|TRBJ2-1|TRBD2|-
CASSSLGAGGSYNEQFF
TGTGCCAGCAGCTCCCTGGGAGCGGGGGGTTCCTACAATGAGCAGTTCTTC
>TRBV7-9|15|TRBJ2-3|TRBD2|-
CASSLTTSATDTQYF
TGTGCCAGCAGCTTAACTACTAGCGCCACAGATACGCAGTATTTT
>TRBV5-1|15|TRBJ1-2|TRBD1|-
CASSPDRVKNYGYTF
TGCGCCAGCAGCCCCGACAGGGTTAAAAACTATGGCTACACCTTC
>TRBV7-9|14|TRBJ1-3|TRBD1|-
CASSPDRVGNTIYF
TGTGCCAGCAGCCCGGACAGGGTCGGAAACACCATATATTTT
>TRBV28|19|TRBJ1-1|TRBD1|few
CASDPGQGHRGLMNTEAFF
TGTGCCAGCGATCCGGGACAGGGGCATAGAGGACTCATGAACACTGAAGCTTTCTTT
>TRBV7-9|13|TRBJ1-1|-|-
CASSLPWGLEAFF
TGTGCCAGCAGCTTACCCTGGGGCCTTGAAGCTTTCTTT
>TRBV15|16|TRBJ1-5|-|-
CATKQREGQFNQPQHF
TGTGCCACCAAGCAGAGGGAGGGGCAGTTTAATCAGCCCCAGCATTTT
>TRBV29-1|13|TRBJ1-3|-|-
CSAAEEIGNTIYF
TGCAGCGCCGCTGAAGAGATTGGAAACACCATATATTTT
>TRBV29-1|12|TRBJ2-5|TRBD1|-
CSGTQGKETQYF
TGCAGCGGAACACAGGGGAAAGAGACCCAGTACTTC
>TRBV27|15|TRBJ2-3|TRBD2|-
CASRSSGTSTDTQYF
TGTGCCAGCAGAAGTAGCGGGACGTCCACAGATACGCAGTATTTT
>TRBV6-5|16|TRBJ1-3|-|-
CASSYRPERAGNTIYF
TGTGCCAGCAGTTACCGCCCTGAGAGGGCTGGAAACACCATATATTTT
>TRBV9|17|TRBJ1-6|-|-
CASSVAGGRGAPSPLHF
TGTGCCAGCAGCGTAGCTGGCGGGCGGGGGGCGCCTTCACCCCTCCACTTT
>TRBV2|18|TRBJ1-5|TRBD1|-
CASSVSRQGIKSNQPQHF
TGTGCCAGCAGTGTGTCCCGACAGGGAATAAAAAGCAATCAGCCCCAGCATTTT
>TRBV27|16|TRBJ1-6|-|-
CASSSEEPSYNSPLHF
TGTGCCAGCAGTTCAGAGGAGCCCTCCTATAATTCACCCCTCCACTTT
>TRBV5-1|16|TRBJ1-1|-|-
CASSGRERMMNTEAFF
TGCGCCAGCTCCGGACGGGAGAGGATGATGAACACTGAAGCTTTCTTT
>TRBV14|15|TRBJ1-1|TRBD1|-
CASSRLGQGRTEAFF
TGTGCCAGCAGCCGCCTGGGACAGGGAAGGACTGAAGCTTTCTTT
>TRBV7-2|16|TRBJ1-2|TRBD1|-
CASSPPGTARDYGYTF
TGTGCCAGCAGCCCCCCGGGGACAGCAAGGGACTATGGCTACACCTTC
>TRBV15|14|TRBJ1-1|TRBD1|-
CATSRDRGNTEAFF
TGTGCCACCAGCAGGGACAGGGGGAACACTGAAGCTTTCTTT
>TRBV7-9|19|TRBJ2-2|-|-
CASSPVATPIGWSPGELFF
TGTGCCAGCAGCCCCGTAGCAACGCCAATAGGCTGGTCTCCCGGGGAGCTGTTTTTT
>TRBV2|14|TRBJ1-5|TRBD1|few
CASSGTGGEQPQHF
TGTGCCAGCAGCGGGACAGGGGGCGAACAGCCCCAGCATTTT
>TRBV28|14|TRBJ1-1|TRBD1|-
CASTGGSRNTEAFF
TGTGCCAGTACAGGGGGTTCTAGGAACACTGAAGCTTTCTTT
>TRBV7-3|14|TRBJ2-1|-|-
CASSLIADSSNPFF
TGTGCCAGCAGCTTAATCGCTGACTCCTCCAATCCGTTCTTC
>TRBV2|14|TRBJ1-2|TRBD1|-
CASSESRGNYGYTF
TGTGCCAGCAGTGAAAGCAGGGGGAACTATGGCTACACCTTC
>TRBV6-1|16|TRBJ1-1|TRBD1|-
CASSDGGRGIHPEAFF
TGTGCCAGCAGTGACGGGGGCAGGGGGATTCATCCTGAAGCTTTCTTT
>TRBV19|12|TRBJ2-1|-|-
CASRTASAEQFF
TGTGCCAGCAGGACAGCCTCGGCCGAGCAGTTCTTC
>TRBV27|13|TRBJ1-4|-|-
CAAEEGSSEKLFF
TGTGCCGCCGAAGAGGGAAGTTCGGAAAAACTGTTTTTT
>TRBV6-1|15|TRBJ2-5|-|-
CASSEAQLDFETQYF
TGTGCCAGCAGTGAAGCTCAATTGGACTTTGAGACCCAGTACTTC
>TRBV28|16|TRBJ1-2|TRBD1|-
CASSLEVGGARDGYTF
TGTGCCAGCAGTTTAGAAGTAGGGGGCGCTAGGGATGGCTACACCTTC
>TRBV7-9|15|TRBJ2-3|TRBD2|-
CASSLLGGVTDTQYF
TGTGCCAGCAGCTTGCTGGGGGGGGTCACAGATACGCAGTATTTT
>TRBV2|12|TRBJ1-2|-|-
CASSEARYGYTF
TGTGCCAGCAGTGAAGCGAGGTATGGCTACACCTTC
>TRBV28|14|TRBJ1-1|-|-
CASSSMMTGNGAFF
TGTGCCAGCAGTTCAATGATGACGGGAAACGGTGCTTTCTTT
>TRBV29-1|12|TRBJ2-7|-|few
CSVEDRDYEQYF
TGCAGCGTTGAAGATCGGGACTACGAGCAGTACTTC
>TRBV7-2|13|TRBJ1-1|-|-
CASSLRGNTEAFF
TGTGCCAGCAGCTTACGGGGGAACACTGAAGCTTTCTTT
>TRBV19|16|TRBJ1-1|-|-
CADTLGRGARPREAFF
TGTGCCGATACCCTAGGCAGGGGCGCAAGGCCCCGTGAAGCTTTCTTT
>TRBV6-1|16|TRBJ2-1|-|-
CASSEARRGSYNEQFF
TGTGCCAGCAGTGAAGCGAGGCGGGGCTCCTACAATGAGCAGTTCTTC
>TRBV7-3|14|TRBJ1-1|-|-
CASSLIGGSTEAFF
TGTGCCAGCAGCTTAATTGGAGGCTCCACTGAAGCTTTCTTT
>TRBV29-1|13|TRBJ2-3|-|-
CSVEDRSTDTQYF
TGCAGCGTTGAAGATAGGAGTACAGATACGCAGTATTTT
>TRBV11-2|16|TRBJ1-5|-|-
CASSRGGGAGNQPQHF
TGTGCCAGCAGCCGTGGAGGGGGGGCTGGCAATCAGCCCCAGCATTTT
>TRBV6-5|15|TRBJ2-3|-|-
CASSYSGTFRGTQYF
TGTGCCAGCAGTTACTCAGGGACTTTCCGTGGTACGCAGTATTTT
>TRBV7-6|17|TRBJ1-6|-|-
CASSKTARSSYNSPLHF
TGTGCCAGCAGCAAGACAGCTAGGTCCTCCTATAATTCACCCCTCCACTTT
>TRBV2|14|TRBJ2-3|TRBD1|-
CASSEDRIFDTQYF
TGTGCCAGCAGTGAGGACAGGATCTTTGATACGCAGTATTTT